Ten or more counts support the clone carrying this TCR beta chain. Amplified regions were TCR beta CDR3 sequences from RNA transcripts. With the HTBI primer set, the TCR CDR3 went through a first round of RT-PCR. One entry per CDR3 protein, called by TCRdb with MiXCR from the multiplex PCR reads. The sample carries around 690,000 distinct CDR3 sequences, 17% recorded once. This specimen comes from a study of T cells in Graves' hyperthyroidism and ophthalmopathy. Source material: blood. The source of this sequence is a man aged 50 to 60 with Graves' hyperthyroidism.

The CDR3 sequence: CASSLEVGGVAKNIQYF. The CDR3, as DNA: TGTGCCAGCAGTTTAGAAGTCGGGGGAGTGGCCAAAAACATTCAGTACTTC. V and J are TRBV12-3 or TRBV12-4 and TRBJ2-4; TRBD2 might be the D (6 bases). The germline V and J ends were trimmed by 1 base and 1 base, with 14 bases remaining between them. CDR3 size: 17 residues.